This T cell receptor beta chain was sequenced for a study of blood T cell repertoires in COVID-19. About the research overall: From the United States, Italy and Spain came samples of acute and convalescent COVID-19.

As handled by the study authors: Quantification of nucleated cells was approximated via reference gene primer amplification. Libraries were prepared by immunoSEQ multiplex PCR; TCRdb keeps only in-frame clonotypes and omits some of them. V and J calls and clone size are as listed in that table; D and trimming were resolved from the DNA. The table includes just under 80,000 clones, approximately 88% detected once. J lost 4 bases, V lost 4 bases, and 3 bases had no gene match. CDR3 length equals 13 residues. The germline V gene has CDR1 SGHDN and CDR2 FVKESK. Sequenced: peripheral blood. The TCR sequence derives from a human donor in a cohort sampled during active COVID-19. The V call is TRBV14, the J call TRBJ1-2; 7 bases align to TRBD1. CDR3 loop: CASSPGQRYGYTF. CDR3 coding DNA: TGTGCCAGCAGCCCGGGACAGCGCTATGGCTACACCTTC. Full variable domain (rest looked up from reference TRBV14 and TRBJ1-2): EAGVTQFPSHSVIEKGQTVTLRCDPISGHDNLYWYRRVMGKEIKFLLHFVKESKQDESGMPNNRFLAERTGGTYSTLKVQPAELEDSGVYFCASSPGQRYGYTFGSGTRLTVV.